Detailed here is one TCR beta chain. The junction differs from germline at one of its ends, possibly a read error. The entry originates in a study of cytomegalovirus exposure and HLA in healthy donors. CDR1 is SNHLY and CDR2 is FYNNEI in the germline V gene. The CDR3 loop spans 12 amino acids. A multiplex PCR was run with 60 Vbeta primers and 13 Jbeta primers. The repertoire was sequenced with immunoSEQ multiplex PCR; TCRdb's copy has only in-frame clones and lacks some. The sample includes about 150,000 clones, approximately 79% of them seen just once. The receptor comes from a male donor in good health and CMV-seronegative. The chain recombines TRBV2 with TRBJ2-1, with TRBD1 matching over 9 bases. Material for sequencing was PBMCs. The CDR3 coding sequence is TGTGCCAGCAGCGACGTCCGGGACAGGGAGATCTTC. Protein product: CASSDVRDREIF. Drawing the rest from reference TRBV2 and TRBJ2-1, the complete variable domain is EPEVTQTPSHQVTQMGQEVILRCVPISNHLYFYWYRQILGQKVEFLVSFYNNEISEKSEIFDDQFSVERPDGSNFTLKIRSTKLEDSAMYFCASSDVRDREIFGPGTRLTVL.